A single sample is the source of the 13 T cell receptor beta chains below, sequenced in a study of blood T cell repertoires in COVID-19 (dated by TCRdb to between 2020 and 2021). The protocol used for the library was the immunoSEQ multiplex PCR assay. Not all clones reach the TCRdb copy of this immuneACCESS table, which keeps in-frame sequences only. Checked studies attribute under half of the gap to unresolved V genes and leave the rest unexplained. The sample table lists around 280,000 clones, approximately 83% of them with a count of one. Around 2.1% of the sample rests with the top ten. The specimen sequenced was peripheral blood. The origin of the receptors is a woman in her thirties who had recovered from COVID-19.

The chain recombines TRBV10-3 with TRBJ1-2, with 10 bases aligning to TRBD1. J lost 8 bases, V lost 2 bases, and 5 bases had no gene match. CDR3 length equals 14 residues. In germline, CDR1 is ENHRY, CDR2 SYGVKD. CDR3 sequence reads: CAISERDRGWGYTF. The CDR3, as DNA: TGTGCCATCAGTGAGCGGGACAGGGGTTGGGGCTACACCTTC.

The rearrangement links TRBV5-1 to TRBJ1-4; 7 bases align to TRBD1. CDR1 is SGHRS, CDR2 YFSETQ, per germline. The junction had 5 bases not matched to a gene; V was cut back by 0 bases and J by 0 bases. This CDR3 comprises 17 residues. CDR3 in DNA: TGCGCCAGCAGCTTGGACGCAGGGGGGCCAACTAATGAAAAACTGTTTTTT. This translates into CASSLDAGGPTNEKLFF.

V and J are TRBV27 and TRBJ2-2, with 7 bases identical to TRBD1. The CDR3 is 17 amino acids. The germline CDR1 and CDR2 sequences are MNHEY and SMNVEV (reference sequence). With V trimmed by 4 bases and J by 4 bases, 12 bases remained unmatched. The CDR3 nucleotides read TGTGCCAGCAGTTCCTTGGGACAGATAAGTCTCACCGGGGAGCTGTTTTTT. It is translated as CASSSLGQISLTGELFF.

This chain connects TRBV2 to TRBJ1-1, with D maybe TRBD1 (5 bases). CDR1 SNHLY and CDR2 FYNNEI come from the germline V gene. Trimming pared 0 bases from V and 1 base from J, leaving 9 bases between. The CDR3 extends over 15 amino acids. In nucleotides, the CDR3 is TGTGCCAGCAGTGAAGCGCTTGGGGCGAACACTGAAGCTTTCTTT. Its protein is CASSEALGANTEAFF.

V and J are TRBV30 and TRBJ2-1; TRBD2 matches at 9 bases. The trim removed 1 base at V and 7 bases at J, leaving 8 bases unmatched. Germline V gene lookup returns CDR1 GTSNPN and CDR2 SVGIG (reference sequence). The CDR3 has 15 residues. CDR3 protein: CAWSGRRGGENEQFF. The CDR3, as DNA: TGTGCCTGGAGTGGGCGGCGGGGGGGAGAAAATGAGCAGTTCTTC.

The chain links TRBV29-1 to TRBJ2-2; D is unclear. The V and J ends lost 5 bases and 7 bases respectively, with 8 bases between them. CDR1 SQVTM and CDR2 ANQGSEA come from the germline V gene. The CDR3 contains 11 residues. CDR3 nucleotide sequence: TGCAGCGTTATAGACATCGGGGAGCTGTTTTTT. This encodes CSVIDIGELFF.

With respect to this clone: The same CDR3 also results from other DNA sequences found in this sample. The chain recombines TRBV5-4 with TRBJ1-5; D gene uncertain. V was shortened by 0 bases and J by 0 bases, with 7 bases between the two germline ends. The CDR3 covers 15 residues. Per the germline V gene, CDR1 is SGHNT and CDR2 is YYREEE (reference sequence). The chain's CDR3 is CASSLDPYSNQPQHF. The CDR3 DNA follows: TGTGCCAGCAGCTTGGATCCCTATAGCAATCAGCCCCAGCATTTT.

This chain connects TRBV10-3 to TRBJ2-7; D is uncertain. The V end lost 3 bases, the J end lost 4 bases, and 19 bases lay between the germline ends. Germline V gives CDR1 ENHRY, CDR2 SYGVKD. The CDR3 runs 16 residues. In nucleotides, the CDR3 is TGTGCCATCAGTGACCCCCCGAGGCTAGAGAGATACGAGCAGTACTTC. Its protein product is CAISDPPRLERYEQYF.

This chain links TRBV6-1 with TRBJ2-2, with TRBD1 matching 11 bases. The V segment lost 0 bases and the J segment 9 bases; nucleotides outside the gene matches: 6. CDR1 is MNHNS and CDR2 is SASEGT in the germline V gene. The CDR3 has 16 amino acids. In DNA, the CDR3 is TGTGCCAGCAGTGAAGCACGGAGGACAGGGGGCCGGGAGCTGTTTTTT. It codes for CASSEARRTGGRELFF.

The rearrangement uses TRBV5-4 and TRBJ2-1; 12 nucleotides agree with TRBD2. V shed 3 bases and J 7 bases; nucleotides not matched to a gene: 17. Germline-derived CDR1 and CDR2 are SGHNT and YYREEE (reference sequence). The CDR3 loop spans 19 amino acids. CDR3 residues: CASSSLEGGLAGMRNEQFF. CDR3 DNA: TGTGCCAGCAGCTCACTTGAGGGAGGACTAGCGGGGATGAGGAATGAGCAGTTCTTC.

V usage is TRBV5-8 and J usage is TRBJ2-1; 7 nucleotides align to TRBD1. J lost 6 bases, V lost 6 bases, and 3 bases had no gene match. This CDR3 contains 12 residues. Germline-derived CDR1 and CDR2 are SGHTS and YDEGEE. CDR3: CASTNRGNEQFF. The CDR3 nucleotides read TGTGCCAGCACGAACAGGGGCAATGAGCAGTTCTTC.

V and J are TRBV5-6 and TRBJ2-7, with a tentative D call TRBD1 (5 bases). This CDR3 region has 11 residues. The germline V and J ends were trimmed by 2 bases and 10 bases, with 10 bases remaining between them. Germline V gene lookup returns CDR1 SGHDT and CDR2 YYEEEE. The CDR3 loop is CASSLRQHQYF. As DNA, the CDR3 is TGTGCCAGCAGCTTAAGACAGCACCAGTACTTC.

The chain joins TRBV15 to TRBJ2-5; TRBD2 might be the D (5 bases). Trimming cost V 5 bases and J 2 bases, with 9 bases left between them. The CDR3 spans 13 residues. Germline V lookup: CDR1 LNHNV, CDR2 YYDKDF (reference sequence). CDR3 nucleotides: TGTGCCACCAGCTTCGGACTTCAAGAGACCCAGTACTTC. Translation gives CATSFGLQETQYF. The whole variable domain, filled in from reference TRBV15 and TRBJ2-5, reads DAMVIQNPRYQVTQFGKPVTLSCSQTLNHNVMYWYQQKSSQAPKLLFHYYDKDFNNEADTPDNFQSRRPNTSFCFLDIRSPGLGDTAMYLCATSFGLQETQYFGPGTRLLVL.